The T cell receptor (beta chain) described here comes from a study of shared clonotypes between healthy human individuals (TCRdb year 2020). Study-wide context: The cohort comprised a couple of women and three men aged 18 to 49 years. To increase sequencing depth and limit assay-specific biases, different laboratories used diverse techniques to prepare libraries and sequence TCR repertoires. To estimate repertoire size and how much clonotypes are shared between individuals, the study performed deep sequencing of blood TCR repertoires from a handful of healthy adults. Each donor's leukapheresis produced roughly between roughly 0.85 and 10 billion PBMCs. The investigation overall reported the following: Based on pairwise subsampling, the degree of clonotype sharing among donors was expected to be affected by sequencing depth. The small number of donors limited the genetic and exposure-history diversity represented. Only blood was sampled, and tissue TCR repertoires likely differ from those in blood.

As concerns this clone: Its antigen specificity is not known. Per-base qualities were not stored, and no clone one base away is much larger.

Healthy HIV-negative adults with no recently reported acute infections or vaccinations were included as donors. Every donor was a Caucasian adult residing in Nashville, Tennessee, USA. In the unsorted samples, around 81 million PBMCs were counted, and genomic DNA was extracted using the QIAamp DNA Blood Mini kit. Blood was obtained by leukapheresis, after which PBMCs were separated by Ficoll-Histopaque density gradient centrifugation and cryopreserved in liquid nitrogen vapor phase. Using the deep immunoSEQ assay, multiplex PCR amplified TCR CDR3 regions from genomic DNA. Genomic DNA extracted from each cell subset was distributed evenly over all wells of several immunoSEQ 96-well plates, and each plate served as one replicate. For unsorted PBMC, each replicate PCR was loaded with about 270 ng genomic DNA, equivalent to tens of thousands of T cell genomes. Genomic DNA from unsorted PBMC was sequenced over ten immunoSEQ deep assay plates. The purified libraries were quantified using a Qubit 3.0 fluorometer, sized with a Bioanalyzer 2100, and then quantified again using the KAPA Library Quantification kit. Every immunoSEQ 96-well plate was sequenced on a separate single-read 150-cycle Illumina NextSeq 550 flow cell. In the authors' own workflow: Because the immunoSEQ output held only junctional sequences and lacked quality scores, the filtering could not match the filtering applied to full-length reads. To assign V/J genes and CDR3, sequences were annotated using PyIR, a Python wrapper for IgBLAST v1.9, with IMGT germline references. Reads were filtered out if the reads had weak V/J assignments (E-value above 1e-6), no CDR3, stop codons, out-of-frame junctions, or ambiguous translated residues. V3J clonotypes were defined as sequences sharing the same inferred V gene, J gene, and CDR3 amino acid sequence. Percentage overlap between repertoires was computed as shared unique clonotypes divided by the size of the smaller repertoire. Richness of each repertoire was evaluated using RTK rarefaction, the Chao1 estimator, and Recon v2.1 estimates of unobserved clonotypes. What TCRdb holds here is the immuneACCESS table cut down to in-frame rearrangements. Part of the clones is not present; checked against another copy, under half of the missing clones reflect an unresolved V gene, and the others are unexplained. V and J calls and clone size are given by that table; D and trimming were obtained from the DNA. The sample table lists 75,000 to 100,000 clones, roughly 50% of them with a count of one. The ten largest clones add up to approximately 15% of the sample.

The specimen sequenced was PBMCs. The origin of this receptor is a woman in her thirties or forties in good health. Some clones in this sample may be carry-over from other donors' samples.

The DNA sequence reads TGCAGCGTTACCTTAGACAGGGGCTATGGCTACACCTTC. Its coded protein is CSVTLDRGYGYTF. In this chain, TRBV29-1 is recombined with TRBJ1-2; the central 8 bases match TRBD1. At the junction V is shortened by 5 bases and J by 4 bases; bases outside the gene matches: 6. The CDR3 goes from the cysteine to the phenylalanine over 13 residues. The sequence is cut down to CDR3 DNA, 39 bases in frame from base 1. The germline V gene gives CDR1 as SQVTM and CDR2 as ANQGSEA.